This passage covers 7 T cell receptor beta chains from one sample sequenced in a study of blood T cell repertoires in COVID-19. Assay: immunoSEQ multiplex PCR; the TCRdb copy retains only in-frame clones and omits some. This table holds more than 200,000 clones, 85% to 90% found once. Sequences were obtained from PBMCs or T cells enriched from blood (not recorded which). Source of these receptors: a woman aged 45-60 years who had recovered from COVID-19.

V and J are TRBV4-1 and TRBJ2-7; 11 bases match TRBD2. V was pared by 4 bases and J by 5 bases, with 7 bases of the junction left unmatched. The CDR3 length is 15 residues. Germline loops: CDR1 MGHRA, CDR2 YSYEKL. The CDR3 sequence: CASSLPTSGINEQYF. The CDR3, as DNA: TGCGCCAGCAGCCTCCCGACTAGCGGGATCAACGAGCAGTACTTC.

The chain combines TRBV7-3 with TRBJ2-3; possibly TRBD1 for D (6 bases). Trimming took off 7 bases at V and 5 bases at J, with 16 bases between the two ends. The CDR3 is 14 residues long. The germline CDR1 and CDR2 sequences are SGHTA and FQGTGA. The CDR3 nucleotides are TGTGCCAGCAAACACAGGGCCGCAGGAGATACGCAGTATTTT. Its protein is CASKHRAAGDTQYF.

The DNA for the CDR3 is TGTGCCAGCAGTTCGGGAGGGTTCCGGTCTAATGAAAAACTGTTTTTT. This sequence encodes CASSSGGFRSNEKLFF. The chain joins TRBV6-5 to TRBJ1-4; D gene unclear. Germline V CDR1 and CDR2: MNHEY, SVGAGI. Deletions cut 4 bases from V and 3 bases from J, with 15 bases between. CDR3 length: 16 residues.

The CDR3 coding sequence is TGCGCCAGCAGTAAGCCGGGACAGGGGGCTGGAGAGCAGTACTTC. It encodes CASSKPGQGAGEQYF. J is TRBJ2-7 and V is TRBV10-1; TRBD1 agrees at 12 bases. J was trimmed by 7 bases and V by 5 bases; bases with no gene match: 9. Germline-derived CDR1 and CDR2 are WNHNN and SYGVQD (reference sequence). The CDR3 is 15 amino acids.

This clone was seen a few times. Here the CDR3 reads CASSPWASDTGELFF. As DNA, the CDR3 is TGTGCCAGCTCACCTTGGGCTAGCGACACCGGGGAGCTGTTTTTT. The chain carries TRBV18 and TRBJ2-2, with D possibly matching TRBD2 (6 bases). Per germline, CDR1 KGHSH and CDR2 LQKENI. There are 15 residues in the CDR3. The V end lost 3 bases, the J end lost 3 bases, and 11 bases lay between the germline ends.

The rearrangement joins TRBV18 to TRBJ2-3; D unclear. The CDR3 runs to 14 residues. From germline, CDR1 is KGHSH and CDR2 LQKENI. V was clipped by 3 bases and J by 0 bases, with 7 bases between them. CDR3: CASSPLSSTDTQYF. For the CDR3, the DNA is TGTGCCAGCTCACCCCTCAGTAGCACAGATACGCAGTATTTT.

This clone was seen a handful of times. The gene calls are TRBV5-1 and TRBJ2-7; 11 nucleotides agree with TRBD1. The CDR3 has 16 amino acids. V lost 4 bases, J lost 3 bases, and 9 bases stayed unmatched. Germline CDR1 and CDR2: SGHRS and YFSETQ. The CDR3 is CASSPAVGTGGYEQYF. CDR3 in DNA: TGCGCCAGCAGCCCTGCAGTTGGGACAGGGGGCTACGAGCAGTACTTC.